The T cell receptor (beta chain) described here comes from a study of radiotherapy plus CTLA-4 blockade in lung cancer. Of note for this clone: Its antigen is not identified.

With ipilimumab providing CTLA-4 blockade, focal radiation was administered to patients who had chemo-refractory metastatic non-small-cell lung cancer. The V gene lost 6 bases and the J gene lost 3 bases, with 20 bases spanning the gap. Germline CDR1 is SEHNR and CDR2 is FQNEAQ (reference sequence). The CDR3 runs 16 residues. General study points: TCR clones of tumor origin grew in blood after radiotherapy plus ipilimumab. The best predictor of response was reported to be early blood T cell clone dynamics, with interferon-beta.

Clones were sequenced by immunoSEQ multiplex PCR, and TCRdb holds only the in-frame ones, with some missing. The sample lists 35,000 to 50,000 clones; about 70% were seen once. This sequence was found in a human donor with non-small cell lung cancer who had a partial response to radiotherapy plus ipilimumab. The chain employs TRBV7-9 and TRBJ1-1; D uncertain. The sequences come from peripheral blood, collected from a patient treated with radiotherapy plus ipilimumab. The CDR3 sequence is CASRPSFGPSDTEAFF. As DNA, the CDR3 is TGTGCCAGCAGGCCTTCCTTTGGTCCCTCGGACACTGAAGCTTTCTTT.